This TCR beta chain was identified in a study of blood T cell repertoires in COVID-19 (dated by TCRdb to 2019 to 2021). Turning to the overall study: Collaborator samples came from the United States, Italy and Spain and covered acute and convalescent phases of COVID-19. Deeply sampled blood TCRbeta repertoires from subjects exposed to, actively infected with, or recovered from COVID-19 were included in the dataset. A freely available public database, intended as a resource for researchers studying the immune response to SARS-CoV-2, is where the repertoires were released. Sample metadata almost always included a de-identified subject ID, COVID-19 status, age in years and sex. The samples were drawn from the first 160 participants of the ongoing ImmuneRACE study and from roughly 1,300 subjects provided by 6 global collaborators. Where available, HLA class I and class II types were taken from metadata supplied by the sample provider and were not determined by assay-based typing. The prospective study material was composed of cDNA or gDNA derived from T cells, B-cell-depleted T cells, or PBMCs.

Points on this clone: Its antigen is not yet known. No base-level quality is on record; no much larger clone is a single base apart.

TCRbeta CDR3 regions were amplified from genomic DNA by means of the immunoSEQ Assay, a bias-controlled multiplex PCR. The paper's processing steps were these. The number of nucleated cells in each sample was estimated from the amplification of reference gene primers within the assay. To quantify the absolute abundance of each unique TCRbeta CDR3 rearrangement, sequence reads were collapsed and filtered. For each sample, productive Simpson clonality was calculated as the square root of Simpson's diversity index across productive rearrangements. TCRdb retrieved this table from immuneACCESS and kept in-frame rearrangements only. Not all clones are present; in checked studies, unresolved V genes account for under half, and no reason is known for the remainder. The V and J calls and clone size were taken over from that table, and D and trimming were inferred from the DNA. Counted in this sample were about 300,000 clones; more than 70% of them appeared once. The ten largest clonotypes hold about 6% of the sample.

What the research found in general, with its limitations: Clinical and demographic metadata were provided uncurated, with the amount varying by source and participant.

Another Seattle source contributed samples from volunteer blood donors who had recovered from COVID-19. Whole blood was collected in K2EDTA tubes by collaborating institutions according to the institutions' own protocols. Collaborator samples were shipped for TCRbeta analysis as frozen whole blood, isolated PBMCs, or DNA extracted from either sample type. Sequencing was done on a sample of peripheral blood. This receptor was taken from a man younger than 30 who had recovered from COVID-19.

The sequenced DNA: TGCGCCAGCAGCCTCAACCCCGACTTTCGGGGGGGCGTAAGAGAATCACCCCTCCACTTT. Translated, this gives CASSLNPDFRGGVRESPLHF. The chain was built from TRBV5-1 and TRBJ1-6, with a tentative D gene TRBD1 over 6 matching bases. The CDR3 holds 20 amino acids from the cysteine to the phenylalanine. The DNA shown is the 60-base CDR3, in frame from base 1. Cut back by 4 bases and 10 bases, the V and J ends lie 33 bases apart. From the germline V gene, CDR1 is SGHRS and CDR2 is YFSETQ.